Presented here are 21 T cell receptor beta chains from one specimen sequenced in a study of CD8+CD57+ T cells in acquired aplastic anemia. Genomic DNA templated the TCR beta VDJ and CDR3 profiling. In TCRdb, the reads were re-called with MiXCR into one record per CDR3 protein. The sample contains about 62,000 distinct CDR3 sequences, around 55% of which appear only once. The sample consisted of sorted CD4+, CD8+, or CD8+CD57+ T cells (not recorded which) from PBMCs. These TCRs come from a human donor in good health, serving as a control.

The chain carries TRBV9 and TRBJ2-3, with 7 positions matching TRBD1. V lost 5 bases to trimming and J lost 1 base; unmatched junction nucleotides: 4. The CDR3 extends over 14 amino acids. Looked up from germline, CDR1 is SGDLS and CDR2 is YYNGEE. CDR3 protein: CASRAGGGTDTQYF. The CDR3 bases are TGTGCCAGCAGGGCAGGGGGAGGCACAGATACGCAGTATTTT.

This rearrangement joins TRBV6-5 to TRBJ2-1; TRBD1 matches at 8 bases. V was pared by 6 bases and J by 6 bases, with 4 bases of the junction left unmatched. The CDR3 covers 13 residues. The germline V gene encodes CDR1 MNHEY and CDR2 SVGAGI. CDR3 residues: CASSYTGGNEQFF. CDR3 sequence (DNA): TGTGCCAGCAGCTATACAGGGGGCAATGAGCAGTTCTTC.

The CDR3 DNA reads TGTGCCAGTAGTAGGGGGGTGATTTCTAGCGGGAGGTACAATGAGCAGTTCTTC. Its protein is CASSRGVISSGRYNEQFF. V gene TRBV19 combines with J gene TRBJ2-1, with 11 nucleotides matching TRBD2. This CDR3 comprises 18 residues. Trimming removed 4 bases from V and 4 bases from J; junction bases left unmatched: 12. Germline values: CDR1 LNHDA, CDR2 SQIVND (reference sequence).

V is TRBV12-3 or TRBV12-4 and J is TRBJ2-5, with D unclear. V was pared by 7 bases and J by 3 bases, with 6 bases between. The CDR3 extends over 11 amino acids. As DNA, the CDR3 is TGTGCCAGCAAAGTTAAAGAGACCCAGTACTTC. The encoded protein is CASKVKETQYF.

The sample holds one count of this clonotype. The rearrangement uses TRBV29-1 and TRBJ1-1; TRBD1 might be the D (5 bases). The CDR3 loop spans 14 amino acids. CDR1 and CDR2 (germline): SQVTM, ANQGSEA. The V and J ends lost 8 bases and 1 base respectively, with 17 bases between them. The CDR3 DNA reads as TGCAGCCAAACCAGGAGGGGAAGGAACACTGAAGCTTTCTTT. Translated: CSQTRRGRNTEAFF.

CDR3 residues: CASSQGQGSNQPQHF. Here the CDR3 DNA reads TGCGCCAGCAGCCAAGGTCAGGGGAGCAATCAGCCCCAGCATTTT. The rearrangement uses TRBV4-3 and TRBJ1-5; D may be TRBD1 (6 bases). The V end lost 1 base, the J end lost 1 base, and 8 bases lay between the germline ends. The CDR3 loop spans 15 amino acids. Germline V gene sequence: CDR1 LGHNA, CDR2 YSLEER.

This clonotype is categorized as medium-sized. This chain links TRBV29-1 with TRBJ1-1; D unclear. The germline V and J ends were trimmed by 5 bases and 1 base, with 11 bases remaining between them. CDR1 is SQVTM and CDR2 is ANQGSEA in the germline V gene. The CDR3 sequence is 13 residues long. CDR3 DNA: TGCAGCGTTATGACGGTAGCGAACACTGAAGCTTTCTTT. Translation: CSVMTVANTEAFF.

This clonotype was seen at least ten times. The genes are TRBV11-2 and TRBJ2-1, with D unclear. With 5 bases removed from V and 10 bases from J, the gap between germline ends came to 12 bases. The germline CDR1 and CDR2 sequences are SGHAT and FQNNGV. The CDR3 loop spans 12 amino acids. CDR3 amino acids: CASSPRRYEQFF. For the CDR3, the DNA is TGTGCCAGCAGCCCCCGACGTTACGAGCAGTTCTTC.

This clonotype has a count of ten or more. V gene TRBV24-1 combines with J gene TRBJ2-1, with TRBD1 identical over 7 bases. CDR1 KGHDR and CDR2 SFDVKD come from the germline V gene. J lost 2 bases, V lost 4 bases, and 7 bases had no gene match. This CDR3 region has 16 residues. CDR3 coding DNA: TGTGCCACCAGTGACCCGACAGGGTCCACCTACAATGAGCAGTTCTTC. Protein product: CATSDPTGSTYNEQFF.

This clonotype was seen only once. This chain links TRBV20-1 with TRBJ2-7, with 8 bases aligning to TRBD2. The V segment lost 3 bases and the J segment 2 bases; nucleotides outside the gene matches: 3. The CDR3 consists of 13 residues. Looked up from germline, CDR1 is DFQATT and CDR2 is SNEGSKA (reference sequence). The CDR3 coding sequence is TGCAGTGCTAGTGCGGGAGGAACCTACGAGCAGTACTTC. Its protein is CSASAGGTYEQYF.

Details on this clonotype: Here the CDR3 omits its conserved ending phenylalanine or tryptophan, so a read error is the likely source. In DNA, the CDR3 is TGTGCCACCAGTGGGGGCCTGAGACGGGAGACCCAGTACCTC. This translates into CATSGGLRRETQYL. This rearrangement joins TRBV24-1 to TRBJ2-5; D is possibly TRBD1 (5 bases). CDR3 size: 14 residues. The germline V gene encodes CDR1 KGHDR and CDR2 SFDVKD. Trimming left V 5 bases short and J 5 bases short, with 14 bases between.

This clonotype was detected ten times or more. The chain uses TRBV6-5 and TRBJ2-4; D may be TRBD1 (5 bases). CDR1 is MNHEY, CDR2 SVGAGI, per germline. The CDR3 is 12 amino acids. The V end was cut by 5 bases, the J end by 9 bases, with 11 bases between. The CDR3 protein is CASSQTEGIQYF. The CDR3 coding sequence is TGTGCCAGCAGTCAGACAGAAGGCATTCAGTACTTC.

In its sample, this clonotype was seen many times. The chain has TRBV5-4 and TRBJ2-7, with D unresolved. V was cut by 4 bases and J by 7 bases, with 18 bases left in between. The CDR3 sequence is 14 residues long. Germline CDR1 and CDR2: SGHNT and YYREEE (reference sequence). The DNA for the CDR3 is TGTGCCAGCAGCCTGGATGCGAAAAACCGGGAGCAGTACTTC. As protein: CASSLDAKNREQYF.

The chain combines TRBV7-3 with TRBJ2-7, with unresolved D. Germline V gives CDR1 SGHTA, CDR2 FQGTGA. The V and J ends lost 2 bases and 3 bases respectively, with 8 bases between them. This CDR3 comprises 13 residues. CDR3: CASSLGPGYEQYF. The CDR3 bases are TGTGCCAGCAGCTTAGGGCCGGGCTACGAGCAGTACTTC.

This clonotype occurred a few times. The chain is built from TRBV5-1 and TRBJ2-1; possible D gene TRBD2, 6 bases. Germline V lookup: CDR1 SGHRS, CDR2 YFSETQ. V was pared by 0 bases and J by 9 bases, with 19 bases between. This CDR3 spans 16 amino acids. The CDR3 region has the DNA TGCGCCAGCAGCTTGGGAACGGGACTCGGAGAAAGTGAGCAGTTCTTC. Amino acid sequence: CASSLGTGLGESEQFF.

This clonotype appeared many times. This rearrangement joins TRBV7-9 to TRBJ1-1; possible D gene TRBD1, 6 bases. V dropped 4 bases and J dropped 5 bases, with 17 bases sitting between them. The length of the CDR3 is 15 residues. Germline V gene data show CDR1 as SEHNR and CDR2 as FQNEAQ (reference sequence). The CDR3 loop reads CASSSGVRVRTEAFF. The CDR3 DNA is TGTGCCAGCAGCTCAGGGGTCAGGGTGCGTACTGAAGCTTTCTTT. The complete variable domain, with remaining parts taken from reference TRBV7-9 and TRBJ1-1, reads DTGVSQNPRHKITKRGQNVTFRCDPISEHNRLYWYRQTLGQGPEFLTYFQNEAQLEKSRLLSDRFSAERPKGSFSTLEIQRTEQGDSAMYLCASSSGVRVRTEAFFGQGTRLTVV.

The rearrangement links TRBV2 to TRBJ1-2, with D perhaps matching TRBD1 (5 bases). Germline CDR1 and CDR2: SNHLY and FYNNEI. V was pared by 6 bases and J by 4 bases, with 9 bases between. This CDR3 comprises 12 residues. The CDR3 DNA reads TGTGCCAGCAGAAACGGGACCTATGGCTACACCTTC. Protein: CASRNGTYGYTF.

This clonotype was counted ten times or more. The chain combines TRBV6-1 with TRBJ2-1; no reliable D call. V was cut by 2 bases and J by 7 bases, with 12 bases left in between. The CDR3 consists of 14 residues. In germline, CDR1 is MNHNS, CDR2 SASEGT. CDR3 in amino acids: CASSELWVGNEQFF. CDR3 nucleotide sequence: TGTGCCAGCAGTGAATTGTGGGTTGGTAATGAGCAGTTCTTC.

This clonotype was detected many times. V and J are TRBV27 and TRBJ1-3; 8 nucleotides align to TRBD1. CDR3 length: 15 residues. Germline V lookup: CDR1 MNHEY, CDR2 SMNVEV (reference sequence). V lost 5 bases and J lost 2; bases outside the gene matches: 5. CDR3 residues: CASSPQGGPGNTIYF. CDR3 nucleotide sequence: TGTGCCAGCAGTCCACAGGGGGGGCCTGGAAACACCATATATTTT.

This clonotype was observed many times. The chain combines TRBV5-1 with TRBJ2-1; 9 bases are shared with TRBD1. The germline gives CDR1 SGHRS, CDR2 YFSETQ. The CDR3 is 15 residues long. The V and J ends lost 6 bases and 2 bases, in that order; junction bases with no gene match: 6. The DNA for the CDR3 is TGCGCCAGCAACCTCGGACAGGGGCCCTACAATGAGCAGTTCTTC. Encoded protein: CASNLGQGPYNEQFF.

This clonotype was found a few times. This chain uses TRBV10-3 with TRBJ2-7; TRBD1 matches at 9 bases. The germline gives CDR1 ENHRY, CDR2 SYGVKD. This CDR3 is built from 15 residues. The trim removed 3 bases at V and 3 bases at J, leaving 6 bases unmatched. The CDR3 loop reads CAISDRTGVGYEQYF. In DNA, the CDR3 is TGTGCCATCAGTGACCGGACAGGGGTTGGCTACGAGCAGTACTTC.